Sequencing of this T cell receptor (beta chain) was carried out in a study of cytomegalovirus exposure and HLA in healthy donors. Broader study findings: Despite most TCR sequences being rare, some public TCRs occurred in many donors. Cytomegalovirus-associated TCR beta chains were listed, numbering 150 to 200. According to an earlier analysis, most TCR beta V segments yielded productive rearrangements about 87% or about 30% of the time.

The PCR made use of 60 Vbeta and 13 Jbeta primers. Profiling relied on immunoSEQ multiplex PCR, and the TCRdb table lists in-frame clones only, not all of them. The sample carries 18,000 or so clones, roughly 70% recorded once. On this clone itself: Its antigen is undetermined.

The germline V gene encodes CDR1 SGDLS and CDR2 YYNGEE. V was pared by 3 bases and J by 4 bases, with 9 bases of the junction left unmatched. This CDR3 has 16 amino acids. The TCR was taken from a young man in good health and CMV-seronegative. Material for sequencing was PBMCs. This chain links TRBV9 with TRBJ2-2; 7 bases map to TRBD1. The CDR3 region has the DNA TGTGCCAGCAGCGCCCCGATAACAGGGGCCACCGGGGAGCTGTTTTTT. Translated: CASSAPITGATGELFF.